This TCR beta chain was sequenced in a study of blood T cell repertoires in COVID-19. Looking at the study overall: From the United States, Italy and Spain came samples of acute and convalescent COVID-19.

Here immunoSEQ multiplex PCR was the method, and the copy in TCRdb shows in-frame clones only, minus some. The table has about 150,000 clones, approximately 91% seen once. The V end was cut by 2 bases, the J end by 0 bases, with 12 bases between. The CDR3 is 16 amino acids. Germline CDR1 SGHVS, CDR2 FNYEAQ. The V gene is TRBV7-6, the J gene TRBJ2-3, with a tentative D call TRBD2 (5 bases). The source of this sequence is a human donor in a cohort sampled during active COVID-19. The sequencing input was peripheral blood. CDR3 region: CASSLFLADSTDTQYF. The CDR3 DNA sequence: TGTGCCAGCAGCTTATTTCTAGCAGATAGCACAGATACGCAGTATTTT.